The clone carrying this T cell receptor (beta chain) was recorded a few times. The antigen is undetermined. This record comes from a study of T-cell memory formation after mild COVID-19. About the research overall: Largely donor-specific TCR clusters were found. Study results and limitations: Some SARS-CoV-2-responding clones were already detected in memory before infection.

With 0 bases removed from V and 4 bases from J, the gap between germline ends came to 12 bases. There are 15 residues in the CDR3. Germline lookup yields CDR1 LGHNA and CDR2 YNFKEQ. TCRdb ran MiXCR on the 5' RACE reads and lists one entry per CDR3 protein. Here the sample spans 280,000 or so distinct CDR3 sequences, around 8% being singletons. The chain employs TRBV4-2 and TRBJ2-5; no reliable D call. Sequencing was done on a sample of PBMCs or a T cell subset sorted from them (not recorded which). The sequence was collected from a man younger than 35 who had mild COVID-19 (a few samples of this study predate the infection). Cell type and time point are not known. In nucleotides, the CDR3 is TGTGCCAGCAGCCAAGATATCAGAACGGGAGAGACCCAGTACTTC. It encodes CASSQDIRTGETQYF.